The 22 T cell receptor beta chains given below trace back to one sample, sequenced in a study of beta chain features in type 1 diabetes. All of the isolated RNA was reverse transcribed, so expressed TCRB transcripts were sequenced. Method: immunoSEQ multiplex PCR; TCRdb's copy keeps in-frame clones and lacks some. The table includes nearly 350,000 clones, roughly 8% detected once. The sequencing sample was made of central memory CD4+ T cells from blood. These receptor sequences come from a woman between 18 and 29 years old in good health.

This clone was observed many times. V gene TRBV10-3 combines with J gene TRBJ2-7; 7 bases map to TRBD2. This CDR3 is built from 15 residues. Germline V CDR1 and CDR2: ENHRY, SYGVKD. J gave up 5 bases and V 0 bases, and 7 bases lay outside the gene matches. The CDR3 protein is CAISESGRVVNEQYF. The CDR3 DNA follows: TGTGCCATCAGTGAGTCGGGGAGGGTTGTCAACGAGCAGTACTTC.

The chain links TRBV19 to TRBJ2-3, with 9 positions matching TRBD2. In germline, CDR1 is LNHDA, CDR2 SQIVND (reference sequence). The trim removed 4 bases at V and 2 bases at J, leaving 7 bases unmatched. The CDR3 covers 16 residues. As DNA, the CDR3 is TGTGCCAGTAGTACGATGCTGGGACTAGCCACAGATACGCAGTATTTT. It codes for CASSTMLGLATDTQYF.

This clone was picked up a small number of times. The chain combines TRBV15 with TRBJ1-1; 7 positions agree with TRBD1. The CDR3 is 14 amino acids. Germline CDR1 is LNHNV and CDR2 is YYDKDF (reference sequence). Unmatched junction bases numbered 8, after V lost 0 bases and J lost 10 bases. The CDR3, as DNA: TGTGCCACCAGCAGAGATCAGGGGGGGCTCAGAGCTTTCTTT. Residues: CATSRDQGGLRAFF.

This clone has only a few counts. This chain connects TRBV4-3 to TRBJ1-4; 8 bases match TRBD1. Germline lookup yields CDR1 LGHNA and CDR2 YSLEER. The V segment lost 0 bases and the J segment 10 bases; nucleotides outside the gene matches: 13. This CDR3 is 17 amino acids long. Here the CDR3 reads CASSQEVLSGGSGKLFF. The CDR3 nucleotides are TGCGCCAGCAGCCAAGAGGTATTATCAGGGGGCAGCGGAAAACTGTTTTTT.

For this clone: Other DNA sequences in this sample translate to the same CDR3. The V and J genes are TRBV18 and TRBJ2-7, with a possible D match to TRBD2 (5 bases). The CDR3 extends over 14 amino acids. Germline V gene sequence: CDR1 KGHSH, CDR2 LQKENI. With 0 bases removed from V and 3 bases from J, the gap between germline ends came to 9 bases. The CDR3 region has the DNA TGTGCCAGCTCACCACCGTCGGGGAACTACGAGCAGTACTTC. Protein: CASSPPSGNYEQYF.

The chain is built from TRBV7-9 and TRBJ1-2, with D tentatively TRBD1 (6 bases). The V end was cut by 1 base, the J end by 3 bases, with 15 bases between. The CDR3 loop spans 16 amino acids. In germline, CDR1 is SEHNR, CDR2 FQNEAQ (reference sequence). The DNA for the CDR3 is TGTGCCAGCAGCTTAGAAGGCCACAGGGCGGACTATGGCTACACCTTC. Amino acid sequence: CASSLEGHRADYGYTF.

Ten or more counts support this clone. This same CDR3 is encoded by further DNA sequences in the sample. The V call is TRBV29-1, the J call TRBJ2-5; 13 bases are shared with TRBD2. CDR1 and CDR2 (germline): SQVTM, ANQGSEA. Trimming removed 4 bases from V and 2 bases from J; junction bases left unmatched: 1. This CDR3 region has 14 residues. The CDR3 spells CSVGLAGGQETQYF. In nucleotides, the CDR3 is TGCAGCGTTGGACTAGCGGGAGGTCAAGAGACCCAGTACTTC.

The chain combines TRBV28 with TRBJ2-1, with no clear D. Germline CDR1 and CDR2: MDHEN and SYDVKM. The CDR3 sequence is 12 residues long. Deletions cut 5 bases from V and 7 bases from J, with 9 bases between. The CDR3 nucleotides read TGTGCCAGCAGTACCCTCTTGAATGAGCAGTTCTTC. It codes for CASSTLLNEQFF.

This clone was counted a few times. CDR3 region: CSEWTSGSNEQFF. CDR3 DNA sequence: TGCAGCGAATGGACTAGCGGGAGTAATGAGCAGTTCTTC. This sequence joins TRBV29-1 and TRBJ2-1; 13 positions agree with TRBD2. The CDR3 runs 13 residues. V lost 7 bases, J lost 7 bases, and 4 bases stayed unmatched. Germline V gene lookup returns CDR1 SQVTM and CDR2 ANQGSEA.

The chain employs TRBV5-1 and TRBJ1-2; D ambiguous. The CDR3 length is 13 residues. Germline V gives CDR1 SGHRS, CDR2 YFSETQ. The ends were cut back, 4 bases at V and 4 bases at J, with 11 bases in the middle. CDR3 sequence: CASSPWGSYGYTF. DNA of the CDR3: TGCGCCAGCAGCCCCTGGGGATCCTATGGCTACACCTTC.

The chain uses TRBV7-8 and TRBJ1-5; TRBD1 is a possible D gene (5 bases). The CDR3 is 12 amino acids. The germline V and J ends were trimmed by 5 bases and 9 bases, with 11 bases remaining between them. Germline V gene sequence: CDR1 SGHVS, CDR2 FQNEAQ. The CDR3 DNA reads TGTGCCAGCAGCGCGACGAGGGGGCCCCAGCATTTT. It codes for CASSATRGPQHF. Supplemented by reference TRBV7-8 and TRBJ1-5, the full variable domain reads GAGVSQSPRYKVAKRGQDVALRCDPISGHVSLFWYQQALGQGPEFLTYFQNEAQLDKSGLPSDRFFAERPEGSVSTLKIQRTQQEDSAVYLCASSATRGPQHFGDGTRLSIL.

This rearrangement joins TRBV11-2 to TRBJ2-3; the match to TRBD2 covers 12 bases. The V and J ends lost 5 bases and 3 bases, in that order; junction bases with no gene match: 9. The CDR3 has 17 residues. Germline CDR1 and CDR2: SGHAT and FQNNGV. CDR3 protein: CASSLRLAGDRTDTQYF. DNA of the CDR3: TGTGCCAGCAGCCTGCGACTAGCGGGAGATCGGACAGATACGCAGTATTTT.

This clone was seen more than once but under ten times. The chain combines TRBV4-1 with TRBJ1-4, with 7 bases matching TRBD1. V was pared by 7 bases and J by 1 base, with 9 bases of the junction left unmatched. The CDR3 has 16 amino acids. The germline V gene has CDR1 MGHRA and CDR2 YSYEKL. The CDR3 loop is CASTDRVLGTNEKLFF. The CDR3 DNA reads TGCGCCAGCACCGACAGGGTTTTAGGAACTAATGAAAAACTGTTTTTT.

V and J are TRBV27 and TRBJ2-3; D unclear. V dropped 5 bases and J dropped 2 bases, with 11 bases sitting between them. The CDR3 spans 14 residues. Germline lookup yields CDR1 MNHEY and CDR2 SMNVEV (reference sequence). The CDR3 DNA is TGTGCCAGCAGTCCCCAATGGTCCACAGATACGCAGTATTTT. Its protein product is CASSPQWSTDTQYF.

This clone was seen repeatedly, ten times or more. This sequence joins TRBV7-2 and TRBJ2-7, with D uncertain. V lost 2 bases and J 0 bases, leaving 11 bases between the germline ends. The V gene's germline CDR1 is SGHTA and CDR2 FQGNSA. The CDR3 spans 15 residues. DNA of the CDR3: TGTGCCAGCAGCTTAACACTCGGGTCCTCCTACGAGCAGTACTTC. Translating it yields CASSLTLGSSYEQYF. The full variable domain, with the rest looked up from reference TRBV7-2 and TRBJ2-7, is GAGVSQSPSNKVTEKGKDVELRCDPISGHTALYWYRQSLGQGLEFLIYFQGNSAPDKSGLPSDRFSAERTGGSVSTLTIQRTQQEDSAVYLCASSLTLGSSYEQYFGPGTRLTVT.

This clone has a count of ten or more. The J gene is TRBJ2-3, the V gene TRBV28, with 13 bases lining up with TRBD2. The germline V gene encodes CDR1 MDHEN and CDR2 SYDVKM. With V trimmed by 6 bases and J by 4 bases, 4 bases remained unmatched. The CDR3 has 15 amino acids. This CDR3 reads CASSPLAGGADTQYF. CDR3 in DNA: TGTGCCAGCAGCCCACTAGCGGGAGGGGCAGATACGCAGTATTTT.

This clone was counted between two and nine times. The chain has TRBV28 and TRBJ2-2, with a possible D match to TRBD2 (6 bases). The CDR3 has 12 residues. CDR1 is MDHEN, CDR2 SYDVKM, per germline. The V gene lost 6 bases and the J gene lost 9 bases, with 11 bases spanning the gap. The chain's CDR3 is CASSAGGRELFF. As DNA, the CDR3 is TGTGCCAGCAGCGCTGGGGGGAGGGAGCTGTTTTTT.

Only a few counts were recorded for this clone. The V call is TRBV28, the J call TRBJ2-1, with 7 bases fitting TRBD1. Germline assignment: CDR1 MDHEN and CDR2 SYDVKM. The CDR3 covers 16 residues. V shed 6 bases and J 8 bases; nucleotides not matched to a gene: 16. The CDR3 loop is CASRATRGSSVDEQFF. CDR3 in DNA: TGTGCCAGCAGGGCTACCAGGGGGTCCTCAGTCGATGAGCAGTTCTTC.

The sample holds a few counts of this clone. This sequence joins TRBV6-1 and TRBJ1-2; 7 bases agree with TRBD1. CDR3 length equals 15 residues. V gave up 3 bases and J gave up 3 bases; unmatched junction bases: 7. The germline gives CDR1 MNHNS, CDR2 SASEGT. The CDR3 loop is CASSESTGRDYGYTF. The DNA for the CDR3 is TGTGCCAGCAGTGAGTCGACAGGGAGGGACTATGGCTACACCTTC.

This clone was observed a handful of times. The chain recombines TRBV29-1 with TRBJ1-4; D gene uncertain. The V end was cut by 7 bases, the J end by 5 bases, with 11 bases between. The CDR3 is made up of 12 amino acids. CDR1 and CDR2 (germline): SQVTM, ANQGSEA. CDR3 region: CSALSPNEKLFF. CDR3 coding DNA: TGCAGCGCACTCAGTCCGAATGAAAAACTGTTTTTT.

This chain joins TRBV7-8 and TRBJ2-5; D might be TRBD1 (6 bases). CDR1 SGHVS and CDR2 FQNEAQ come from the germline V gene. The CDR3 sequence is 15 residues long. Deletions cut 5 bases from V and 1 base from J, with 14 bases between. The CDR3: CASSTLTGIQETQYF. The CDR3, as DNA: TGTGCCAGCAGCACGTTGACAGGAATCCAAGAGACCCAGTACTTC.

This clone was counted a few times. The chain recombines TRBV2 with TRBJ2-1; 13 bases agree with TRBD2. Per germline, CDR1 SNHLY and CDR2 FYNNEI. This CDR3 has 17 residues. With 6 bases clipped from V and 1 base from J, the junction kept 6 bases outside the gene matches. Here the CDR3 reads CASRMGLAGRSYNEQFF. CDR3 bases: TGTGCCAGCAGGATGGGACTAGCGGGAAGGTCCTACAATGAGCAGTTCTTC.